The next 18 T cell receptor beta chains were all read from a single sample in a study of control samples from healthy donors and cancer patients. The repertoire was sequenced with immunoSEQ multiplex PCR; TCRdb's copy has only in-frame clones and lacks some. The top ten hold approximately 6.3% of the sample, which has fewer than 500,000 clones, 80% to 95% seen once. Sequencing input: PBMCs. These receptor sequences come from a man aged 35 to 55 with head and neck cancer.

V gene TRBV28 combines with J gene TRBJ1-1; TRBD1 might be the D (6 bases). Germline V CDR1 and CDR2: MDHEN, SYDVKM. Trimming shortened V by 6 bases and J by 6 bases, and 14 bases separated the two germline ends. This CDR3 is built from 13 residues. CDR3 loop: CASSQPGVAEAFF. The CDR3 nucleotides read TGTGCCAGCAGCCAGCCAGGGGTCGCTGAAGCTTTCTTT.

The V gene is TRBV19, the J gene TRBJ1-3; tentatively, D is TRBD1 (6 bases). Deletions cut 5 bases from V and 1 base from J, with 12 bases between. The CDR3 contains 15 residues. The germline V gene encodes CDR1 LNHDA and CDR2 SQIVND (reference sequence). DNA of the CDR3: TGTGCCAGTAGTCCAAACAGGGAATCTGGAAACACCATATATTTT. Translated: CASSPNRESGNTIYF.

The chain is built from TRBV15 and TRBJ1-5; perhaps TRBD1 as D (6 bases). Looked up from germline, CDR1 is LNHNV and CDR2 is YYDKDF (reference sequence). Trimming removed 2 bases at V and 4 bases at J, with 12 bases between. There are 15 residues in the CDR3. The CDR3 protein is CATSRPQGKNQPQHF. The CDR3, as DNA: TGTGCCACCAGCAGACCACAGGGTAAGAATCAGCCCCAGCATTTT.

This clone has at least ten counts. The chain is built from TRBV5-8 and TRBJ2-7, with a tentative D call TRBD1 (5 bases). CDR1 and CDR2 from the germline V gene are SGHTS and YDEGEE. The CDR3 loop spans 14 amino acids. Trimming left V 5 bases short and J 5 bases short, with 17 bases between. CDR3 DNA: TGTGCCAGCAGGCCGGTGGGGAAGGGGAACGAGCAGTACTTC. Amino acids: CASRPVGKGNEQYF.

The rearrangement joins TRBV6-5 to TRBJ2-6; no definite D call. The V gene's germline CDR1 is MNHEY and CDR2 SVGAGI. Trimming shortened V by 2 bases and J by 0 bases, and 5 bases separated the two germline ends. CDR3 length: 15 amino acids. The CDR3 is CASSYRSSGANVLTF. As DNA, the CDR3 is TGTGCCAGCAGTTACCGGTCCTCTGGGGCCAACGTCCTGACTTTC.

V gene TRBV7-2 combines with J gene TRBJ1-4; no clear D gene. V was clipped by 2 bases and J by 7 bases, with 14 bases between them. CDR1 and CDR2 (germline): SGHTA, FQGNSA. The CDR3 contains 15 residues. The CDR3 region has the DNA TGTGCCAGCAGCTTACTCGGCAGTACGGGTGAAAAACTGTTTTTT. It yields the protein CASSLLGSTGEKLFF. The full variable domain, in which reference TRBV7-2 and TRBJ1-4 provide the parts outside the CDR3, is GAGVSQSPSNKVTEKGKDVELRCDPISGHTALYWYRQSLGQGLEFLIYFQGNSAPDKSGLPSDRFSAERTGGSVSTLTIQRTQQEDSAVYLCASSLLGSTGEKLFFGSGTQLSVL.

V gene TRBV18 combines with J gene TRBJ1-6, with TRBD1 matching 7 bases. Germline CDR1 reads KGHSH; CDR2 reads LQKENI. The CDR3 is made up of 16 amino acids. The V segment lost 3 bases and the J segment 7 bases; nucleotides outside the gene matches: 9. The CDR3 region is CASSPTTTGDNSPLHF. As DNA, the CDR3 is TGTGCCAGCTCACCTACCACTACAGGGGACAATTCACCCCTCCACTTT.

The rearrangement uses TRBV28 and TRBJ1-5, with TRBD1 matching 9 bases. CDR3 size: 15 residues. V trimming: 5 bases; J trimming: 0 bases; junction bases outside the gene matches: 2. The V gene's germline CDR1 is MDHEN and CDR2 SYDVKM. The CDR3, as DNA: TGTGCCAGCAGTACAGGGGGCGTTAGCAATCAGCCCCAGCATTTT. Protein sequence: CASSTGGVSNQPQHF.

The chain carries TRBV10-3 and TRBJ2-5, with D possibly being TRBD2 (6 bases). Trimming took 9 bases from V and 5 from J, leaving 13 bases between them. From germline, CDR1 is ENHRY and CDR2 SYGVKD. This CDR3 contains 12 residues. As DNA, the CDR3 is TGTGCCATAGCTGAGGGGAGGGAGACCCAGTACTTC. As protein: CAIAEGRETQYF.

This rearrangement joins TRBV5-4 to TRBJ1-2; tentatively, D is TRBD1 (6 bases). The CDR3 covers 14 residues. CDR1 and CDR2 (germline): SGHNT, YYREEE (reference sequence). Deletions cut 4 bases from V and 5 bases from J, with 15 bases between. This CDR3 is CASSGRQDGYGYTF. The CDR3 nucleotides read TGTGCCAGCAGCGGCAGACAGGATGGGTATGGCTACACCTTC.

This chain connects TRBV2 to TRBJ2-5, with 8 bases that match TRBD1. The CDR3 consists of 12 residues. The V segment lost 11 bases and the J segment 2 bases; nucleotides outside the gene matches: 4. Per the germline V gene, CDR1 is SNHLY and CDR2 is FYNNEI. In nucleotides, the CDR3 is TGTGCCGGTAACAGGGGGCAAGAGACCCAGTACTTC. Translated: CAGNRGQETQYF.

This chain connects TRBV29-1 to TRBJ1-1; the D gene is possibly TRBD1 (5 bases). Germline V gene sequence: CDR1 SQVTM, CDR2 ANQGSEA. With 5 bases removed from V and 0 bases from J, the gap between germline ends came to 10 bases. The CDR3 consists of 13 residues. The CDR3 DNA is TGCAGCGTTCAGGGTCGGATGAACACTGAAGCTTTCTTT. The encoded protein is CSVQGRMNTEAFF.

V usage is TRBV5-1 and J usage is TRBJ1-1; D remains ambiguous. V dropped 4 bases and J dropped 1 base, with 20 bases sitting between them. This CDR3 spans 17 amino acids. Germline CDR1 SGHRS, CDR2 YFSETQ. The chain's CDR3 is CASSIFGPQRANTEAFF. Written as DNA, the CDR3 is TGCGCCAGCAGCATATTTGGCCCACAGAGGGCGAACACTGAAGCTTTCTTT. Full variable domain (remainder filled in from reference TRBV5-1 and TRBJ1-1): KAGVTQTPRYLIKTRGQQVTLSCSPISGHRSVSWYQQTPGQGLQFLFEYFSETQRNKGNFPGRFSGRQFSNSRSEMNVSTLELGDSALYLCASSIFGPQRANTEAFFGQGTRLTVV.

This clone was seen more than once but under ten times. This sequence joins TRBV4-1 and TRBJ1-6; TRBD1 is a possible D gene (5 bases). The germline V and J ends were trimmed by 2 bases and 8 bases, with 10 bases remaining between them. CDR1 MGHRA and CDR2 YSYEKL come from the germline V gene. The CDR3 loop spans 14 amino acids. The CDR3 coding sequence is TGCGCCAGCAGCCAACAGGGCGATTATTCACCCCTCCACTTT. It encodes CASSQQGDYSPLHF.

J is TRBJ2-7 and V is TRBV21-1. TRBV21-1 is recorded as a pseudogene. The CDR3 sequence is 11 residues long. The CDR3 reads CASSRWDEQYF. In nucleotides, the CDR3 is TGTGCCAGCAGCCGCTGGGACGAGCAGTACTTC.

This clone came up a few times. The rearrangement links TRBV4-2 to TRBJ1-2; tentative D call: TRBD1 (5 bases). V shed 1 base and J shed 8 bases, with 11 bases lying between them. The CDR3 is 13 residues long. The germline V gene has CDR1 LGHNA and CDR2 YNFKEQ. DNA of the CDR3: TGTGCCAGCAGCCAAGTCAGGGTCGGGGGCTACACCTTC. This sequence encodes CASSQVRVGGYTF.

The V call is TRBV19, the J call TRBJ1-5, with D possibly TRBD1 on 6 matching bases. Per germline, CDR1 LNHDA and CDR2 SQIVND (reference sequence). The CDR3 sequence is 15 residues long. V gave up 4 bases and J gave up 7 bases, with 17 bases separating them. The CDR3 DNA sequence: TGTGCCAGTAGTAAATCCCCAGGGGCGGGGCAGCCCCAGCATTTT. Encoded protein: CASSKSPGAGQPQHF.

The chain uses TRBV24-1 and TRBJ2-1, with D unclear. V was clipped by 4 bases and J by 3 bases, with 6 bases between them. The CDR3 sequence is 13 residues long. Germline V gene lookup returns CDR1 KGHDR and CDR2 SFDVKD. Written as DNA, the CDR3 is TGTGCCACCAGTGAGCAGTTCTACAATGAGCAGTTCTTC. Translation gives CATSEQFYNEQFF.